Presented here are 30 T cell receptor beta chains from one specimen sequenced in a study of shared clonotypes between healthy human individuals. TCRdb's table, derived via immunoSEQ multiplex PCR, lists solely in-frame clones and lacks some. The data contain approximately 1.9 million clones, around 93% of them singletons. Naive CD8 cells lacked CD45RO and underwent positive selection for CCR7, leaving out terminally differentiated effector memory CD45RA+ cells. The sequenced sample consisted of naive CD8+ T cells from PBMCs. The receptors derive from a man between 18 and 29 years old in good health. Some clones in this sample may be carry-over from other donors' samples.

The V gene is TRBV6-6, the J gene TRBJ2-7, with unresolved D. The CDR3 is made up of 14 amino acids. V was cut by 0 bases and J by 3 bases, with 9 bases left in between. CDR1 is MNHNY and CDR2 is SVGAGI in the germline V gene (reference sequence). CDR3 residues: CASSYSMWGYEQYF. The DNA of the CDR3 is TGTGCCAGCAGTTACTCGATGTGGGGCTACGAGCAGTACTTC.

This chain uses TRBV13 with TRBJ2-2, with TRBD2 matching over 12 bases. This CDR3 is built from 17 residues. Germline CDR1 and CDR2: PRHDT and FYEKMQ (reference sequence). With 5 bases clipped from V and 3 bases from J, the junction kept 7 bases outside the gene matches. The DNA for the CDR3 is TGTGCCAGCAGCGCTGATCTAGCGGGAGGGGACACCGGGGAGCTGTTTTTT. It translates to CASSADLAGGDTGELFF.

In nucleotides, the CDR3 is TGTGCCAGCAGACAAGGGGGGTCCACCTACAATGAGCAGTTCTTC. Amino acid sequence: CASRQGGSTYNEQFF. This chain joins TRBV6-5 and TRBJ2-1; D may correspond to TRBD1 or TRBD2 (6 bases each). Deletions cut 6 bases from V and 2 bases from J, with 14 bases between. Germline V gene lookup returns CDR1 MNHEY and CDR2 SVGAGI. CDR3 size: 15 residues.

DNA for the CDR3: TGCAGCGTCGGTCCTGGAGTCTCTGGGGCCAACGTCCTGACTTTC. Translation gives CSVGPGVSGANVLTF. This chain joins TRBV29-1 and TRBJ2-6; D is unclear. Germline loops: CDR1 SQVTM, CDR2 ANQGSEA. V was trimmed by 6 bases and J by 0 bases, leaving 12 bases between them. This CDR3 is 15 amino acids long. Drawing the rest from reference TRBV29-1 and TRBJ2-6, the complete variable domain is SAVISQKPSRDICQRGTSLTIQCQVDSQVTMMFWYRQQPGQSLTLIATANQGSEATYESGFVIDKFPISRPNLTFSTLTVSNMSPEDSSIYLCSVGPGVSGANVLTFGAGSRLTVL.

The chain's CDR3 is CASSEGQRYRLNTEAFF. In DNA form, the CDR3 reads TGTGCCAGCAGTGAAGGTCAAAGGTATCGTTTGAACACTGAAGCTTTCTTT. The chain links TRBV2 to TRBJ1-1; no reliable D call. Trimming stripped 1 base from V and 0 bases from J, with 15 bases between. The CDR3 loop spans 17 amino acids. Germline V CDR1 and CDR2: SNHLY, FYNNEI. Full variable domain (rest looked up from reference TRBV2 and TRBJ1-1): EPEVTQTPSHQVTQMGQEVILRCVPISNHLYFYWYRQILGQKVEFLVSFYNNEISEKSEIFDDQFSVERPDGSNFTLKIRSTKLEDSAMYFCASSEGQRYRLNTEAFFGQGTRLTVV.

The rearrangement links TRBV10-3 to TRBJ1-2; 8 nucleotides align to TRBD1. V lost 2 bases and J lost 5; bases outside the gene matches: 7. CDR1 ENHRY and CDR2 SYGVKD come from the germline V gene. CDR3 size: 15 residues. CDR3 DNA sequence: TGTGCCATCAGTGAGAGGACAGGGAGAGGGTATGGCTACACCTTC. As protein: CAISERTGRGYGYTF.

On this clone: Possible read error: a much larger clone is one base away. This specimen includes other DNA sequences encoding the same CDR3. This chain connects TRBV6-5 to TRBJ2-7; D ambiguous. The CDR3 length is 11 residues. Trimming removed 4 bases at V and 3 bases at J, with 4 bases between. Per germline, CDR1 MNHEY and CDR2 SVGAGI. CDR3: CASSLGYEQYF. CDR3 nucleotide sequence: TGTGCCAGCAGTTTGGGCTACGAGCAGTACTTC.

The CDR3 DNA is TGTGCCAGCAGTCCGACTAGCGGTTCGGAACAGTACTTC. Amino acids: CASSPTSGSEQYF. The chain recombines TRBV6-1 with TRBJ2-7, with 9 bases identical to TRBD2. With 5 bases clipped from V and 10 bases from J, the junction kept 9 bases outside the gene matches. Germline CDR1 is MNHNS and CDR2 is SASEGT. The CDR3 length is 13 residues.

This sequence joins TRBV5-1 and TRBJ2-2, with no clear D. The germline gives CDR1 SGHRS, CDR2 YFSETQ. The germline V and J ends were trimmed by 9 bases and 7 bases, with 10 bases remaining between them. This CDR3 is 11 amino acids long. The CDR3 DNA sequence: TGCGCCACCCCAGAAGGCGGGGAGCTGTTTTTT. This translates into CATPEGGELFF. The full variable domain, rest sourced from reference TRBV5-1 and TRBJ2-2, is KAGVTQTPRYLIKTRGQQVTLSCSPISGHRSVSWYQQTPGQGLQFLFEYFSETQRNKGNFPGRFSGRQFSNSRSEMNVSTLELGDSALYLCATPEGGELFFGEGSRLTVL.

This chain links TRBV19 with TRBJ2-7; 9 bases map to TRBD1. CDR1 and CDR2 (germline): LNHDA, SQIVND (reference sequence). The CDR3 consists of 14 residues. V shed 6 bases and J 0 bases; nucleotides not matched to a gene: 3. The CDR3 loop reads CASRDRGHSYEQYF. The CDR3, as DNA: TGTGCCAGTAGGGACAGGGGTCACTCCTACGAGCAGTACTTC.

This clone occurred once. This sequence joins TRBV9 and TRBJ2-7, with a possible D match to TRBD1 (7 bases). V was clipped by 4 bases and J by 2 bases, with 16 bases between them. The germline V gene encodes CDR1 SGDLS and CDR2 YYNGEE. The CDR3 has 15 amino acids. For the CDR3, the DNA is TGTGCCAGCAGCCCAGGGGGGTCAGACGCCTACGAGCAGTACTTC. Amino acids: CASSPGGSDAYEQYF. The full variable domain, in which reference TRBV9 and TRBJ2-7 provide the parts outside the CDR3, is DSGVTQTPKHLITATGQRVTLRCSPRSGDLSVYWYQQSLDQGLQFLIQYYNGEERAKGNILERFSAQQFPDLHSELNLSSLELGDSALYFCASSPGGSDAYEQYFGPGTRLTVT.

The chain combines TRBV5-1 with TRBJ2-3; 7 nucleotides line up with TRBD1. The CDR3 is 16 amino acids. Germline trimming cut 0 bases from V and 6 bases from J; bases unmatched to any gene: 10. CDR1 is SGHRS, CDR2 YFSETQ, per germline. The CDR3 loop reads CASSLGWGQHTDTQYF. CDR3 in DNA: TGCGCCAGCAGCTTGGGGTGGGGACAGCACACCGATACGCAGTATTTT.

The chain has TRBV28 and TRBJ2-7; D perhaps matches TRBD2 (6 bases). With 6 bases removed from V and 1 base from J, the gap between germline ends came to 13 bases. Per the germline V gene, CDR1 is MDHEN and CDR2 is SYDVKM. CDR3 size: 14 residues. The chain's CDR3 is CASSFPLASYEQYF. The CDR3 nucleotides are TGTGCCAGCAGCTTCCCGCTAGCGTCCTACGAGCAGTACTTC.

The chain couples TRBV4-2 to TRBJ2-1, with D perhaps TRBD1 (5 bases). V was cut by 3 bases and J by 5 bases, with 17 bases left in between. CDR1 is LGHNA, CDR2 YNFKEQ, per germline. CDR3 size: 16 residues. The CDR3, as DNA: TGTGCCAGCAGCCAGGGGCGGTTTTCCCCGGACAATGAGCAGTTCTTC. Translation: CASSQGRFSPDNEQFF.

This chain links TRBV28 with TRBJ2-7, with a possible D match to TRBD2 (7 bases). The CDR3 sequence is 14 residues long. The ends were cut back, 3 bases at V and 6 bases at J, with 15 bases in the middle. From germline, CDR1 is MDHEN and CDR2 SYDVKM. The CDR3: CASSFGIGGAEQYF. The CDR3 DNA reads as TGTGCCAGCAGTTTCGGGATAGGGGGGGCCGAGCAGTACTTC.

This chain joins TRBV9 and TRBJ2-3; no definite D call. The V end lost 3 bases, the J end lost 13 bases, and 18 bases lay between the germline ends. This CDR3 is 13 amino acids long. The germline V gene encodes CDR1 SGDLS and CDR2 YYNGEE. DNA for the CDR3: TGTGCCAGCAGCGCCGCCGACTCAGGACGGGAGTATTTT. Translation: CASSAADSGREYF.

The chain couples TRBV30 to TRBJ2-1, with a possible D match to TRBD1 (6 bases). The length of the CDR3 is 16 residues. CDR1 is GTSNPN and CDR2 is SVGIG in the germline V gene (reference sequence). V lost 0 bases to trimming and J lost 0 bases, with 12 bases between them. The CDR3 sequence is CAWSVFTGSSYNEQFF. The CDR3 region has the DNA TGTGCCTGGAGTGTATTTACAGGGAGCTCCTACAATGAGCAGTTCTTC.

The chain employs TRBV4-3 and TRBJ2-7; TRBD2 matches at 9 bases. This CDR3 has 17 residues. Germline-derived CDR1 and CDR2 are LGHNA and YSLEER. V lost 3 bases and J lost 1; bases outside the gene matches: 10. The CDR3 region is CASSQGVLREGSYEQYF. The CDR3 DNA follows: TGCGCCAGCAGCCAGGGAGTATTGCGGGAGGGTTCCTACGAGCAGTACTTC.

This chain uses TRBV7-9 with TRBJ2-3; 11 bases are a match to TRBD2. The germline V gene has CDR1 SEHNR and CDR2 FQNEAQ (reference sequence). V shed 4 bases and J 4 bases; nucleotides not matched to a gene: 10. The CDR3 has 17 amino acids. CDR3 nucleotides: TGTGCCAGCAGCTCGCTCCTAGCGGGAGGTCTCGCAGATACGCAGTATTTT. Protein product: CASSSLLAGGLADTQYF.

Details on this clone: This same CDR3 is encoded by further DNA sequences in the sample. The chain combines TRBV9 with TRBJ2-7; D tentatively reads TRBD1 or TRBD2 (5 bases each). There are 15 residues in the CDR3. Germline loops: CDR1 SGDLS, CDR2 YYNGEE. V was clipped by 2 bases and J by 2 bases, with 14 bases between them. CDR3 loop: CASSVGTGRAYEQYF. Written as DNA, the CDR3 is TGTGCCAGCAGCGTCGGGACGGGAAGAGCCTACGAGCAGTACTTC. Together with reference TRBV9 and TRBJ2-7, the CDR3 gives the full variable domain: DSGVTQTPKHLITATGQRVTLRCSPRSGDLSVYWYQQSLDQGLQFLIQYYNGEERAKGNILERFSAQQFPDLHSELNLSSLELGDSALYFCASSVGTGRAYEQYFGPGTRLTVT.

As concerns this clone: Different DNA sequences within this sample yield the same CDR3. The CDR3 bases are TGTGCCAGCAGCCCGACAGGGAGCTCCTACGAGCAGTACTTC. Its protein is CASSPTGSSYEQYF. V usage is TRBV28 and J usage is TRBJ2-7; 7 bases align to TRBD1. CDR3 size: 14 residues. Trimming took 6 bases from V and 0 from J; bases not matched to a gene: 5. Germline lookup yields CDR1 MDHEN and CDR2 SYDVKM. Supplemented by reference TRBV28 and TRBJ2-7, the full variable domain reads DVKVTQSSRYLVKRTGEKVFLECVQDMDHENMFWYRQDPGLGLRLIYFSYDVKMKEKGDIPEGYSVSREKKERFSLILESASTNQTSMYLCASSPTGSSYEQYFGPGTRLTVT.

The chain uses TRBV27 and TRBJ1-2; D call uncertain. The CDR3 is 14 residues long. Germline values: CDR1 MNHEY, CDR2 SMNVEV (reference sequence). The V and J ends lost 8 bases and 4 bases respectively, with 17 bases between them. The CDR3 reads CASGLGFESYGYTF. The CDR3 DNA follows: TGTGCCAGCGGCCTGGGGTTCGAGAGCTATGGCTACACCTTC.

The chain couples TRBV4-2 to TRBJ2-3; TRBD2 aligns across 11 bases. Looked up from germline, CDR1 is LGHNA and CDR2 is YNFKEQ. CDR3 size: 16 residues. V was clipped by 5 bases and J by 5 bases; unmatched bases: 9. In nucleotides, the CDR3 is TGTGCCAGCAGCTTACGACTAGCGGGATACAAAGATACGCAGTATTTT. Translating gives CASSLRLAGYKDTQYF.

The J gene is TRBJ2-1, the V gene TRBV6-6, with D maybe TRBD2 (6 bases). This CDR3 region has 14 residues. The germline gives CDR1 MNHNY, CDR2 SVGAGI (reference sequence). With 7 bases removed from V and 5 bases from J, the gap between germline ends came to 15 bases. CDR3 DNA sequence: TGTGCCAGCATTTTTGGCGGGGCTGACAATGAGCAGTTCTTC. Protein sequence: CASIFGGADNEQFF.

The chain links TRBV15 to TRBJ2-1, with 8 bases fitting TRBD2. CDR1 is LNHNV and CDR2 is YYDKDF in the germline V gene (reference sequence). Trimming cost V 5 bases and J 2 bases; bases outside gene matches: 2. The CDR3 consists of 14 residues. The CDR3 coding sequence is TGTGCCACCAGCGCAGCGGGAGCCTACAATGAGCAGTTCTTC. Translating it yields CATSAAGAYNEQFF.

The chain combines TRBV7-9 with TRBJ2-2; 15 nucleotides align to TRBD2. This CDR3 contains 18 residues. CDR1 is SEHNR, CDR2 FQNEAQ, per germline (reference sequence). Trimming removed 0 bases from V and 5 bases from J; junction bases left unmatched: 4. CDR3 nucleotide sequence: TGTGCCAGCAGCTTAGCTGGGACTAGCGGGAGGTGGACCGGGGAGCTGTTTTTT. It codes for CASSLAGTSGRWTGELFF.

With respect to this clone: This same CDR3 is encoded by further DNA sequences in the sample. The J gene is TRBJ2-7, the V gene TRBV27; 8 bases agree with TRBD1. CDR1 and CDR2 from the germline V gene are MNHEY and SMNVEV (reference sequence). The CDR3 is made up of 14 amino acids. V was clipped by 5 bases and J by 3 bases; unmatched bases: 6. The CDR3 DNA reads TGTGCCAGCAGTCCGAGACAGGGGTACTACGAGCAGTACTTC. Its protein product is CASSPRQGYYEQYF.

The chain combines TRBV2 with TRBJ2-6, with 7 bases aligning to TRBD1. V lost 6 bases, J lost 0 bases, and 8 bases stayed unmatched. CDR1 is SNHLY, CDR2 FYNNEI, per germline. The CDR3 contains 17 residues. CDR3 sequence reads: CASRLQGFVSGANVLTF. The DNA for the CDR3 is TGTGCCAGCAGGCTACAGGGGTTCGTCTCTGGGGCCAACGTCCTGACTTTC.

V gene TRBV15 combines with J gene TRBJ1-4; D is uncertain. This CDR3 has 14 amino acids. V was shortened by 2 bases and J by 0 bases, with 4 bases between the two germline ends. Germline CDR1 and CDR2: LNHNV and YYDKDF (reference sequence). CDR3 nucleotide sequence: TGTGCCACCAGCAGAACGGCAACTAATGAAAAACTGTTTTTT. This encodes CATSRTATNEKLFF. The variable domain in full, with the rest retrieved from reference TRBV15 and TRBJ1-4, is DAMVIQNPRYQVTQFGKPVTLSCSQTLNHNVMYWYQQKSSQAPKLLFHYYDKDFNNEADTPDNFQSRRPNTSFCFLDIRSPGLGDTAMYLCATSRTATNEKLFFGSGTQLSVL.

The V and J genes are TRBV6-5 and TRBJ1-2; D ambiguous. The CDR3 loop spans 13 amino acids. CDR1 and CDR2 from the germline V gene are MNHEY and SVGAGI. Trimming left V 5 bases short and J 3 bases short, with 10 bases between. CDR3 sequence reads: CASSPDGDYGYTF. The CDR3, as DNA: TGTGCCAGCAGTCCGGACGGGGACTATGGCTACACCTTC.